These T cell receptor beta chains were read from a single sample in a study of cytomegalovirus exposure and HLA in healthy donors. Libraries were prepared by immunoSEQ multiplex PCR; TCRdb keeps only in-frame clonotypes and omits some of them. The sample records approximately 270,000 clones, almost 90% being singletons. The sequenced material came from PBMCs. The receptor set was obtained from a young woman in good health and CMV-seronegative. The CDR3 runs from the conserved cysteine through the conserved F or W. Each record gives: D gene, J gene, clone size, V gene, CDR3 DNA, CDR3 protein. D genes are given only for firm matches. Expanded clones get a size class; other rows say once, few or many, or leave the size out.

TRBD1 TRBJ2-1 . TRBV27 TGTGCCAGCAGTGCAGGGGGCAACTATGTCAATGAGCAGTTCTTC CASSAGGNYVNEQFF
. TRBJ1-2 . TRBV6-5 TGTGCCAGCAGTTACCCCCAGGGGTATGGCTACACCTTC CASSYPQGYGYTF
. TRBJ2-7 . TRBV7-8 TGTGCCAGCAGCTTAGTGAAGGGGCTTTCCTACGAGCAGTACTTC CASSLVKGLSYEQYF
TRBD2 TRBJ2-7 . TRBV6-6 TGTGCCAGCAGTACAGCTAGCGGGGGGGCCTACGAGCAGTACTTC CASSTASGGAYEQYF
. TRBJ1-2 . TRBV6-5 TGTGCCAGCAGCCCCAACAGGGTTCGAGGCTACACCTTC CASSPNRVRGYTF
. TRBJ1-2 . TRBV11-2 TGTGCCAGCAGCTCCGGGGGTCTGCGGGGCTATGGCTACACCTTC CASSSGGLRGYGYTF
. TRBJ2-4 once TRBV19 TGTGCCAGTAGTCCCCAAGGGGGGGGCGGAAACATTCAGTACTTC CASSPQGGGGNIQYF
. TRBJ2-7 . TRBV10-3 TGTGCCATCAGTGACCCCCCCTCACAGCAGTACGAGCAGTACTTC CAISDPPSQQYEQYF
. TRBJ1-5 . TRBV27 TGTGCCAGCAGTCCCGGCGTACAGGGTCGAAAAAATCAGCCCCAGCATTTT CASSPGVQGRKNQPQHF
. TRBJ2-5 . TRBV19 TGTGCCAGTAGACCGGGGATTGGGATAGAGACCCAGTACTTC CASRPGIGIETQYF
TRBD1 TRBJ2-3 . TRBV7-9 TGTGCCAGCAGCGCAAATAAGGGACAGGGCGAAGATACGCAGTATTTT CASSANKGQGEDTQYF
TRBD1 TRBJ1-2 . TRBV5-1 TGCGCCAGCAGCTCGGGGACAGGGGGAGGCATCTATGGCTACACCTTC CASSSGTGGGIYGYTF
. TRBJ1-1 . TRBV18 TGTGCCAGCTCACCAATTGAGCAGGCGTTGAACACTGAAGCTTTCTTT CASSPIEQALNTEAFF
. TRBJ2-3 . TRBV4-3 TGCGCCAGCAGCCAAGATTGGGGACAAGCAGATACGCAGTATTTT CASSQDWGQADTQYF
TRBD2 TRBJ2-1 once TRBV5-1 TGCGCCAGCAGATCCAGCGGGGGTTTCTCCTACAATGAGCAGTTCTTC CASRSSGGFSYNEQFF
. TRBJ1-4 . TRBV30 TGTGCCTGGAGTTGGACAGCTTATAATGAAAAACTGTTTTTT CAWSWTAYNEKLFF
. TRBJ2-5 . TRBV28 TGTGCCAGCAGGGCGGGGCATACAGGGACCCAGTACTTC CASRAGHTGTQYF
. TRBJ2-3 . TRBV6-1 TGTGCCAGCAGTGAAGTTCAGGGAATTAGTACGCAGTATTTT CASSEVQGISTQYF
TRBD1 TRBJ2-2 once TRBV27 TGTGCCAGCAGCCGTCGATTTGGACAGGGTGACACCGGGGAGCTGTTTTTT CASSRRFGQGDTGELFF
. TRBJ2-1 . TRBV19 TGTGCCAGTACCCTTTACAATGAGCAGTTCTTC CASTLYNEQFF
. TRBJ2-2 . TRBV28 TGTGCCAGCAGTTTAGGATCTAGCTTGGACGGGGAGCTGTTTTTT CASSLGSSLDGELFF
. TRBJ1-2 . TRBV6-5 TGTGCCAGCAGTGCGGTCGACAGTATTCCGAATGGCTACACCTTC CASSAVDSIPNGYTF
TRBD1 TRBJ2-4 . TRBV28 TGTGCCAGCAGTTTAGCAGGGGGCGCTTACGGAAACATTCAGTACTTC CASSLAGGAYGNIQYF
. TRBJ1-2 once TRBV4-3 TGCGCCAGCAGCCAAGATCCTGGAGGGGCGAGCTATGGCTACACCTTC CASSQDPGGASYGYTF
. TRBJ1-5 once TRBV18 TGTGCCAGCTCACATGGAGGGGTTCAGCCCCAGCATTTT CASSHGGVQPQHF
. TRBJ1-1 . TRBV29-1 TGCAGCGTTGAGGCAGGGGAGTACACTGAAGCTTTCTTT CSVEAGEYTEAFF
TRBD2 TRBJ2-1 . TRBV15 TGTGCCACCAGCAGAGATTCTAGCGGAGCATACAATGAGCAGTTCTTC CATSRDSSGAYNEQFF
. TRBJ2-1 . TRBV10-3 TGTGCCATCATGGCAGGGTGGAATGAGCAGTTCTTC CAIMAGWNEQFF
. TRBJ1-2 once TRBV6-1 TGTGCCAGCAGTGAAATAGGGGAAGACACCTTC CASSEIGEDTF
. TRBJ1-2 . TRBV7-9 TGTGCCAGCAGCTTATTCGACAGTTGGACCTATGGCTACACCTTC CASSLFDSWTYGYTF
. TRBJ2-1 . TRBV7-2 TGTGCCAGCAGCCGAGAAACCGGGGAAAATGAGCAGTTCTTC CASSRETGENEQFF
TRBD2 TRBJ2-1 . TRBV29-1 TGCAGCGCCTACCACCTAGCGGGGGTATTCTTC CSAYHLAGVFF
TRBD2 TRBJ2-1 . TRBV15 TGTGCCACCAGCATGGGGGGTGCGGGGGACTACAATGAGCAGTTCTTC CATSMGGAGDYNEQFF
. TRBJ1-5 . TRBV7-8 TGTGCCAGCAGCCCGCACAGGGTTAGCAATCAGCCCCAGCATTTT CASSPHRVSNQPQHF
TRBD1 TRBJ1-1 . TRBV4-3 TGCGCCAGCAGCCAATACAGGGGAGACACTGAAGCTTTCTTT CASSQYRGDTEAFF
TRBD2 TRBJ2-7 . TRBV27 TGTGCCAGCAGTCCCGGGACTAGCGTAGAATACGAGCAGTACTTC CASSPGTSVEYEQYF
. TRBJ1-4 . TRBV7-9 TGTGCCAGCAGCTTTCGACCGGGACAAACTAATGAAAAACTGTTTTTT CASSFRPGQTNEKLFF
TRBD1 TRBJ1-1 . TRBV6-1 TGTGCCAGCACGAGCCAGAGGACAGGTAACACTGAAGCTTTCTTT CASTSQRTGNTEAFF
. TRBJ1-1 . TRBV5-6 TGTGCCAGCAGCATCCGGGACACCAACACTGAAGCTTTCTTT CASSIRDTNTEAFF
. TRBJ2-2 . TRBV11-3 TGTGCCAGCCGACAGCGCGCGAACACCGGGGAGCTGTTTTTT CASRQRANTGELFF
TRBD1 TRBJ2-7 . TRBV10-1 TGCGCCAGCAGCAAAACCGGGACAGGGTCCGAGCAGTACTTC CASSKTGTGSEQYF
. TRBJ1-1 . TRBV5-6 TGTGCCAGCAGCGCCTGGGACACACCTCGACCGAACACTGAAGCTTTCTTT CASSAWDTPRPNTEAFF
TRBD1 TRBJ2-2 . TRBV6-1 TGTGCCAGCAATCTCCACAGGGGTCAGGGCGGGGAGCTGTTTTTT CASNLHRGQGGELFF
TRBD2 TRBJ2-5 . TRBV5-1 TGCGCCAGCAGCTTCACTAGCGGGGCGGAGACCCAGTACTTC CASSFTSGAETQYF
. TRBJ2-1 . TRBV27 TGTGCCAGCAGTCTCAACACGGGGAGCTCCTACAATGAGCAGTTCTTC CASSLNTGSSYNEQFF
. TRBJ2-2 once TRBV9 TGTGCCAGCAGCGTAGCTAAGTACACCGACTCCACCGGGGAGCTGTTTTTT CASSVAKYTDSTGELFF